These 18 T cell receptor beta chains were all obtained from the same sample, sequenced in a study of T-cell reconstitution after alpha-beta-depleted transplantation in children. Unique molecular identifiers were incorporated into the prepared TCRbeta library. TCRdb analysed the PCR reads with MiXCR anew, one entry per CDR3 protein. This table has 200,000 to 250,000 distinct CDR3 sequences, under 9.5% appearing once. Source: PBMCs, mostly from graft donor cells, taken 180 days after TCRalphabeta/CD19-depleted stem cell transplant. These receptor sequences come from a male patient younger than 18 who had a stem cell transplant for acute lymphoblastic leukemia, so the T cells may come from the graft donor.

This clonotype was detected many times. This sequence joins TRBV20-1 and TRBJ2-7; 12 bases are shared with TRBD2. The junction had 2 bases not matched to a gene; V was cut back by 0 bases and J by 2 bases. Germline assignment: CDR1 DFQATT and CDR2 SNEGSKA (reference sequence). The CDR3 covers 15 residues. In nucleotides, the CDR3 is TGCAGTGCTAGAGATCTAGCGGGGGGGACCTACGAGCAGTACTTC. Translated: CSARDLAGGTYEQYF.

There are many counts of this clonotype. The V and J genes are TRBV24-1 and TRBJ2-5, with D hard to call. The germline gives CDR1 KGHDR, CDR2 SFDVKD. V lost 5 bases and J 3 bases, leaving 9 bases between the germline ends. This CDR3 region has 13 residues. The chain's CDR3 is CATSGQGKETQYF. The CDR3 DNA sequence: TGTGCCACCAGTGGCCAAGGAAAAGAGACCCAGTACTTC.

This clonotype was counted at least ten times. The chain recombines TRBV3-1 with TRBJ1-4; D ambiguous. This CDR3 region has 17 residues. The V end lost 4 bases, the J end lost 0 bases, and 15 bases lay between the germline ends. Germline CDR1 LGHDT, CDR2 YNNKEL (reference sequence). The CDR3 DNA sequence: TGTGCCAGCAGCCGTAACCCGACACTTGCAACTAATGAAAAACTGTTTTTT. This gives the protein CASSRNPTLATNEKLFF. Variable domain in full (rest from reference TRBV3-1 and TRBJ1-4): DTAVSQTPKYLVTQMGNDKSIKCEQNLGHDTMYWYKQDSKKFLKIMFSYNNKELIINETVPNRFSPKSPDKAHLNLHINSLELGDSAVYFCASSRNPTLATNEKLFFGSGTQLSVL.

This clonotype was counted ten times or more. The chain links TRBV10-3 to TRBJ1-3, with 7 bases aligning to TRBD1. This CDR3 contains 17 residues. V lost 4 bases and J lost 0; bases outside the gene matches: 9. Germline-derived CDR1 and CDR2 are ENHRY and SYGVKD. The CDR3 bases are TGTGCCATCAGTGCCCGGGGGGACAGTCCCTCTGGAAACACCATATATTTT. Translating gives CAISARGDSPSGNTIYF.

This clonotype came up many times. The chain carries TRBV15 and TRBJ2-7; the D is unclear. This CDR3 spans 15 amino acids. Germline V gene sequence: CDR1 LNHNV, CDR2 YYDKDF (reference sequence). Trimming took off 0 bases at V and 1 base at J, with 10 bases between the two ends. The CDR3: CATSRDIRASYEQYF. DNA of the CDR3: TGTGCCACCAGCAGAGATATACGAGCATCCTACGAGCAGTACTTC.

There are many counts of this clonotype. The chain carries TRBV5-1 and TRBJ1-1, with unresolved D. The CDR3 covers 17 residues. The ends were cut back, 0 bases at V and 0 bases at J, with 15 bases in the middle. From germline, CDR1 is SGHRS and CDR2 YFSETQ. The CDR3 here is CASSLVAGLSLNTEAFF. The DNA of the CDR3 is TGCGCCAGCAGCTTGGTTGCAGGTCTCTCGCTGAACACTGAAGCTTTCTTT.

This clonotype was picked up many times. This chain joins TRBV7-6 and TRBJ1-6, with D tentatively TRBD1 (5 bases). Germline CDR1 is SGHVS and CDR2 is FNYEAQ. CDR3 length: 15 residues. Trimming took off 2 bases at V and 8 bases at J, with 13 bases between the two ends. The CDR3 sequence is CASSLTDGGYSPLHF. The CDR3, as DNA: TGTGCCAGCAGCTTAACGGATGGGGGATATTCACCCCTCCACTTT.

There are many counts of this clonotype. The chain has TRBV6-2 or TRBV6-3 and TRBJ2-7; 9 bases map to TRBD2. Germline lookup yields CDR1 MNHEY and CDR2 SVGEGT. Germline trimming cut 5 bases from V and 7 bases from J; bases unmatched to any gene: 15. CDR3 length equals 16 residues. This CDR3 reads CASSQTHPAGGLEQYF. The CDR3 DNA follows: TGTGCCAGCAGTCAGACTCACCCAGCGGGGGGCCTTGAGCAGTACTTC.

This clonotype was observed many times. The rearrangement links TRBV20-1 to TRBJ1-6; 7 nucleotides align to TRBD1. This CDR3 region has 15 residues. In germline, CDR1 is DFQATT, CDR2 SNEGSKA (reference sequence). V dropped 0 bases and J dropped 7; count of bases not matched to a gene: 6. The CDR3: CSARDGGQTNSPLHF. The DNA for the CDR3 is TGCAGTGCTAGAGATGGGGGACAGACAAATTCACCCCTCCACTTT.

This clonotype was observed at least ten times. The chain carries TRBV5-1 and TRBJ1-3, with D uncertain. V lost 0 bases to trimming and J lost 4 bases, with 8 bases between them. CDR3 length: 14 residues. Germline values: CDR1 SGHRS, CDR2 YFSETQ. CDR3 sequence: CASSLGSDGNTIYF. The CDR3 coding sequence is TGCGCCAGCAGCTTGGGCAGCGACGGAAACACCATATATTTT.

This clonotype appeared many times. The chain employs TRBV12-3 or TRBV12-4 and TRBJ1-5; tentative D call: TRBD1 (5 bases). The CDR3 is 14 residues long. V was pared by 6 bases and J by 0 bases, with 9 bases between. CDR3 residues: CASRAGSSNQPQHF. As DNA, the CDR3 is TGTGCCAGCAGGGCAGGGAGTAGCAATCAGCCCCAGCATTTT.

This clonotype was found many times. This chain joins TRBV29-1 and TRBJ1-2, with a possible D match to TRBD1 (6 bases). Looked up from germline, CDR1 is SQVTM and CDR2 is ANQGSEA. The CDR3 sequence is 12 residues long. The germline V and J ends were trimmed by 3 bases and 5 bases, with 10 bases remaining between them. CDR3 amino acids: CSVEGATYGYTF. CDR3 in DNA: TGCAGCGTTGAGGGGGCAACTTATGGCTACACCTTC.

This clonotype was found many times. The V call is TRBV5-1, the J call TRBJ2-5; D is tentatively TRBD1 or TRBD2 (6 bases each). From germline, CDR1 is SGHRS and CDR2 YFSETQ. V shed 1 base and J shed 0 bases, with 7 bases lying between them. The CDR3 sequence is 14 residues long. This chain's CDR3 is CASSLRGDQETQYF. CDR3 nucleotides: TGCGCCAGCAGCTTGAGGGGGGACCAAGAGACCCAGTACTTC.

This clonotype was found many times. The DNA for the CDR3 is TGTGCCAGCAGTTACGACGCCTGGGACTATGGCTACACCTTC. It specifies CASSYDAWDYGYTF. The chain links TRBV6-5 to TRBJ1-2, with D unresolved. Germline V lookup: CDR1 MNHEY, CDR2 SVGAGI. The CDR3 covers 14 residues. V lost 2 bases, J lost 3 bases, and 10 bases lay in between.

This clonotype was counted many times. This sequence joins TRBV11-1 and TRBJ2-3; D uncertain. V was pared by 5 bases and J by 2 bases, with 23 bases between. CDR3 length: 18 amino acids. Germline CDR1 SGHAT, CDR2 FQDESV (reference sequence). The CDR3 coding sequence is TGTGCCAGCAGCCAAGCTCGCGACTTCCCCAGCCCCACAGATACGCAGTATTTT. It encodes CASSQARDFPSPTDTQYF.

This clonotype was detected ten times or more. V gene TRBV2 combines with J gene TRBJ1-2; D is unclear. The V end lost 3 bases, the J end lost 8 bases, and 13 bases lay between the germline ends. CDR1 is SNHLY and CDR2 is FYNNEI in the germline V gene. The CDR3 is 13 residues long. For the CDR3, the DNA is TGTGCCAGCAGTGAGGAGTTCAGAGGCGGCTACACCTTC. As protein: CASSEEFRGGYTF.

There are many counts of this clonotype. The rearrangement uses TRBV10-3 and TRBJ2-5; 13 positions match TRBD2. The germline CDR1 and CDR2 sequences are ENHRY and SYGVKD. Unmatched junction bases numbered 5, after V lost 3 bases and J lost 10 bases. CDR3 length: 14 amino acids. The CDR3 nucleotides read TGTGCCATCAGTGACTTGACTAGCGGGGGGAACCAGTACTTC. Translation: CAISDLTSGGNQYF.

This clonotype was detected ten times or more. The CDR3 nucleotides read TGTGCCAGCAGTTCCTCGGGGGCTACAGATACGCAGTATTTT. Its translation is CASSSSGATDTQYF. The V gene is TRBV2, the J gene TRBJ2-3; the D gene could be TRBD1 or TRBD2 (6 bases each). Germline lookup yields CDR1 SNHLY and CDR2 FYNNEI. V lost 5 bases to trimming and J lost 3 bases, with 12 bases between them. The CDR3 totals 14 residues.